The 32 T cell receptor beta chains listed next were all sequenced from one sample in a study of OX40 agonist ivuxolimab in advanced cancers. Produced via immunoSEQ multiplex PCR; TCRdb's table is partial and in-frame only. Of about 35,000 clones in the sample, 78% are singletons; the top ten hold around 13%. The material sequenced was CD4+ or CD8+ T cells sorted from blood, taken in a trial of the OX40 agonist ivuxolimab. Receptor source: an adult with an advanced solid tumor such as melanoma, head and neck, liver or kidney cancer.

There are a few counts of this clone. This rearrangement joins TRBV7-9 to TRBJ2-1; the D is unclear. Deletions cut 5 bases from V and 6 bases from J, with 17 bases between. The CDR3 contains 15 residues. Germline CDR1 and CDR2: SEHNR and FQNEAQ (reference sequence). The CDR3 region has the DNA TGTGCCAGCAGCCTACTCGAGAGAAGCTCCAATGAGCAGTTCTTC. Amino acid sequence: CASSLLERSSNEQFF.

The chain is built from TRBV27 and TRBJ2-4; D gene ambiguous. This CDR3 has 12 amino acids. The germline gives CDR1 MNHEY, CDR2 SMNVEV (reference sequence). V lost 8 bases and J 6 bases, leaving 11 bases between the germline ends. CDR3 region: CASYTVPNIQYF. DNA for the CDR3: TGTGCCAGCTATACTGTCCCAAACATTCAGTACTTC.

The rearrangement links TRBV21-1 to TRBJ1-5. TRBV21-1 constitutes a pseudogene. The CDR3 spans 14 residues. The CDR3 coding sequence is TGTGCCAGCAGCAAATCGGTGATAGCTCAGCCCCAGCATTTT. This gives the protein CASSKSVIAQPQHF.

CDR3 in DNA: TGTGCCAGCAGCCCGACAGGGGGCGAGCAGCCCCAGCATTTT. It codes for CASSPTGGEQPQHF. The chain recombines TRBV6-5 with TRBJ1-5, with 10 nucleotides matching TRBD1. V trimming: 6 bases; J trimming: 7 bases; junction bases outside the gene matches: 6. The CDR3 has 14 residues. The V gene's germline CDR1 is MNHEY and CDR2 SVGAGI.

The chain has TRBV9 and TRBJ1-2; D not resolved. Germline V lookup: CDR1 SGDLS, CDR2 YYNGEE. This CDR3 contains 15 residues. The ends were cut back, 0 bases at V and 1 base at J, with 10 bases in the middle. The CDR3 DNA sequence: TGTGCCAGCAGCGTAGCTAAGGGAGTTAACTATGGCTACACCTTC. As protein: CASSVAKGVNYGYTF.

The chain is built from TRBV18 and TRBJ1-1; no reliable D call. The CDR3 is 14 residues long. The germline V gene encodes CDR1 KGHSH and CDR2 LQKENI. Trimming pared 3 bases from V and 4 bases from J, leaving 12 bases between. CDR3 sequence: CASSPQGGSTEAFF. CDR3 DNA sequence: TGTGCCAGCTCACCCCAAGGAGGTAGCACTGAAGCTTTCTTT.

The rearrangement links TRBV2 to TRBJ2-3, with D hard to call. CDR1 and CDR2 from the germline V gene are SNHLY and FYNNEI. The V and J ends lost 0 bases and 6 bases respectively, with 4 bases between them. This CDR3 has 12 amino acids. As DNA, the CDR3 is TGTGCCAGCAGTGAAGCAGGGGATACGCAGTATTTT. Its protein product is CASSEAGDTQYF.

This chain links TRBV28 with TRBJ1-2, with D unresolved. V lost 8 bases to trimming and J lost 3 bases, with 16 bases between them. Germline V gene sequence: CDR1 MDHEN, CDR2 SYDVKM. The CDR3 length is 14 residues. CDR3 nucleotides: TGTGCCAGCCTGGGAATATGGGCGGACTATGGCTACACCTTC. Translation gives CASLGIWADYGYTF.

This clone was detected once. This chain uses TRBV10-1 with TRBJ2-5, with TRBD2 matching over 10 bases. Germline-derived CDR1 and CDR2 are WNHNN and SYGVQD (reference sequence). The CDR3 is 16 amino acids. The trim removed 5 bases at V and 5 bases at J, leaving 11 bases unmatched. This CDR3 reads CASSSSGSGGLETQYF. The CDR3 coding sequence is TGCGCCAGCAGTTCTAGCGGGAGTGGAGGTTTGGAGACCCAGTACTTC.

The genes are TRBV7-2 and TRBJ2-7; TRBD1 agrees at 10 bases. Germline CDR1 is SGHTA and CDR2 is FQGNSA. Germline trimming cut 5 bases from V and 2 bases from J; bases unmatched to any gene: 12. The CDR3 is 17 residues long. CDR3 region: CASSPMRSGQGPYEQYF. In nucleotides, the CDR3 is TGTGCCAGCAGCCCCATGCGATCGGGACAGGGGCCCTACGAGCAGTACTTC.

The V and J genes are TRBV2 and TRBJ1-2; D unclear. Trimming removed 7 bases at V and 0 bases at J, with 3 bases between. The CDR3 length is 11 residues. Germline V gene data show CDR1 as SNHLY and CDR2 as FYNNEI. The CDR3 DNA reads TGTGCCAGCAAGACTAACTATGGCTACACCTTC. The encoded protein is CASKTNYGYTF.

CDR3 DNA: TGTGCCAGCAGCACTCAAAATCCCATTTATGGCTACACCTTC. Amino acid sequence: CASSTQNPIYGYTF. The chain employs TRBV9 and TRBJ1-2; D remains ambiguous. The CDR3 runs 14 residues. V lost 4 bases to trimming and J lost 5 bases, with 15 bases between them. CDR1 is SGDLS and CDR2 is YYNGEE in the germline V gene.

The rearrangement uses TRBV7-7 and TRBJ2-7, with 7 positions matching TRBD2. CDR1 and CDR2 (germline): SSHAT, FNYEAQ (reference sequence). V was pared by 6 bases and J by 9 bases, with 11 bases of the junction left unmatched. The CDR3 covers 13 residues. The CDR3 sequence: CASSSTQGGRQYF. The DNA of the CDR3 is TGTGCCAGCAGTTCTACCCAGGGAGGGAGGCAGTACTTC.

Only one count was recorded for this clone. V and J are TRBV28 and TRBJ1-4, with 8 bases that match TRBD1. The CDR3 runs to 15 residues. V gave up 6 bases and J gave up 7 bases; unmatched junction bases: 10. Germline V gene lookup returns CDR1 MDHEN and CDR2 SYDVKM. The CDR3 sequence is CASRPTGQGSEKLFF. DNA of the CDR3: TGTGCCAGCAGACCAACCGGACAGGGCAGTGAAAAACTGTTTTTT.

The chain uses TRBV9 and TRBJ2-6, with 9 bases that match TRBD1. The CDR3 length is 17 residues. Germline V CDR1 and CDR2: SGDLS, YYNGEE. The V gene end was trimmed by 4 bases and the J gene end by 1 base; junction bases not matched to a gene: 6. CDR3: CASSFTGGASGANVLTF. The CDR3 bases are TGTGCCAGCAGCTTTACAGGGGGCGCATCTGGGGCCAACGTCCTGACTTTC.

The rearrangement joins TRBV13 to TRBJ2-2; 7 bases are a match to TRBD1. V lost 7 bases, J lost 5 bases, and 10 bases stayed unmatched. The CDR3 contains 15 residues. Germline loops: CDR1 PRHDT, CDR2 FYEKMQ (reference sequence). The CDR3 spells CASNSEDRATGELFF. In nucleotides, the CDR3 is TGTGCCAGCAACTCCGAAGACAGGGCTACCGGGGAGCTGTTTTTT.

This chain connects TRBV19 to TRBJ2-1; D gene uncertain. From germline, CDR1 is LNHDA and CDR2 SQIVND (reference sequence). The CDR3 totals 12 residues. V lost 4 bases, J lost 7 bases, and 8 bases lay in between. In nucleotides, the CDR3 is TGTGCCAGTAGTACCTTGTCTAATGAGCAGTTCTTC. Amino acid sequence: CASSTLSNEQFF.

V is TRBV27 and J is TRBJ2-7, with 7 positions matching TRBD2. Trimming removed 2 bases from V and 3 bases from J; junction bases left unmatched: 4. The germline V gene encodes CDR1 MNHEY and CDR2 SMNVEV (reference sequence). The CDR3 has 14 residues. This CDR3 is CASSLAWDYYEQYF. The CDR3 nucleotides are TGTGCCAGCAGTTTAGCGTGGGACTACTACGAGCAGTACTTC.

This clone was seen a handful of times. This chain links TRBV28 with TRBJ2-1; 7 bases are shared with TRBD1. This CDR3 comprises 13 residues. Germline CDR1 is MDHEN and CDR2 is SYDVKM. V trimming: 5 bases; J trimming: 10 bases; junction bases outside the gene matches: 8. This CDR3 reads CASSNRQGWEQFF. CDR3 bases: TGTGCCAGCAGTAACAGACAGGGCTGGGAGCAGTTCTTC.

The chain recombines TRBV5-1 with TRBJ2-7; tentatively, D is TRBD1 (5 bases). Germline V gene sequence: CDR1 SGHRS, CDR2 YFSETQ. Deletions cut 3 bases from V and 4 bases from J, with 14 bases between. The CDR3 spans 14 residues. Here the CDR3 reads CASSWTTEIYEQYF. The CDR3 coding sequence is TGCGCCAGCAGCTGGACGACAGAGATATACGAGCAGTACTTC.

This clone is a singleton in its sample. The V call is TRBV23-1, the J call TRBJ2-7; no clear D gene. TRBV23-1 qualifies as an ORF whose function is uncertain. This CDR3 spans 17 amino acids. Trimming removed 4 bases at V and 4 bases at J, with 23 bases between. The CDR3 DNA sequence: TGCGCCAGCAGTCCATCATCACCCGGGCCCCCTGGGTACGAGCAGTACTTC. Translated, it gives CASSPSSPGPPGYEQYF.

The count of this clone is one. The rearrangement links TRBV5-1 to TRBJ2-7; TRBD1 aligns across 10 bases. The germline V gene encodes CDR1 SGHRS and CDR2 YFSETQ. V lost 0 bases to trimming and J lost 2 bases; unmatched junction nucleotides: 5. This CDR3 is built from 16 residues. Written as DNA, the CDR3 is TGCGCCAGCAGCTTGGCAGGGACAGGGGTTACCTACGAGCAGTACTTC. It specifies CASSLAGTGVTYEQYF.

This chain links TRBV28 with TRBJ1-1; D is unclear. The CDR3 is 14 residues long. The germline V and J ends were trimmed by 5 bases and 0 bases, with 10 bases remaining between them. The germline gives CDR1 MDHEN, CDR2 SYDVKM. The CDR3, as DNA: TGTGCCAGCAGTATGGAACACTTGAACACTGAAGCTTTCTTT. It encodes CASSMEHLNTEAFF.

V and J are TRBV6-5 and TRBJ2-3; D is unclear. V lost 6 bases, J lost 5 bases, and 9 bases lay in between. CDR3 length equals 12 residues. CDR1 is MNHEY, CDR2 SVGAGI, per germline. The DNA of the CDR3 is TGTGCCAGCAGGTCTAGAGGAGATACGCAGTATTTT. The encoded protein is CASRSRGDTQYF.

The gene calls are TRBV4-2 and TRBJ1-2; D call uncertain. Per germline, CDR1 LGHNA and CDR2 YNFKEQ. The CDR3 consists of 16 residues. Trimming cost V 0 bases and J 1 base, with 12 bases left between them. CDR3 nucleotide sequence: TGTGCCAGCAGCCAAGAAGTCCGACGGGGTAACTATGGCTACACCTTC. Its protein product is CASSQEVRRGNYGYTF.

Only one count was recorded for this clone. A read error may account for a junction end that differs from germline. The chain uses TRBV2 and TRBJ1-4; weak D call: TRBD1 (6 bases). The length of the CDR3 is 18 residues. The germline CDR1 and CDR2 sequences are SNHLY and FYNNEI. This CDR3 is CASSEALLTTGTYEKLFF. CDR3 coding DNA: TGTGCCAGCAGCGAAGCCCTACTCACCACAGGGACTTATGAAAAACTGTTTTTT.

V gene TRBV27 combines with J gene TRBJ1-5; a weak D match, TRBD1 (6 bases). Germline V gene lookup returns CDR1 MNHEY and CDR2 SMNVEV (reference sequence). The CDR3 has 17 residues. V gave up 6 bases and J gave up 5 bases, with 23 bases separating them. CDR3 nucleotides: TGTGCCAGCAGAAATGATGGGGGGGCAGGGGCGTATCAGCCCCAGCATTTT. This encodes CASRNDGGAGAYQPQHF.

This clone was picked up one time. V gene TRBV7-8 combines with J gene TRBJ2-1, with 7 positions matching TRBD2. The CDR3 length is 15 residues. V shed 3 bases and J 7 bases; nucleotides not matched to a gene: 9. Germline V gives CDR1 SGHVS, CDR2 FQNEAQ. The CDR3 sequence is CASSFQASGGNEQFF. The DNA for the CDR3 is TGTGCCAGCAGCTTTCAGGCTAGCGGTGGGAATGAGCAGTTCTTC.

V gene TRBV28 combines with J gene TRBJ2-1; D gene ambiguous. V was trimmed by 6 bases and J by 4 bases, leaving 4 bases between them. The CDR3 sequence is 11 residues long. Looked up from germline, CDR1 is MDHEN and CDR2 is SYDVKM. The CDR3 DNA follows: TGTGCCAGCAGGATTTACAATGAGCAGTTCTTC. Its translation: CASRIYNEQFF.

The rearrangement joins TRBV7-6 to TRBJ2-2, with TRBD1 identical over 7 bases. The CDR3 spans 15 residues. Unmatched junction bases numbered 7, after V lost 8 bases and J lost 1 base. CDR1 is SGHVS and CDR2 is FNYEAQ in the germline V gene. CDR3 in amino acids: CASRLQGWNTGELFF. As DNA, the CDR3 is TGTGCCAGCCGCCTACAGGGGTGGAACACCGGGGAGCTGTTTTTT.

V is TRBV5-1 and J is TRBJ1-2; D is ambiguous. Germline CDR1 reads SGHRS; CDR2 reads YFSETQ. Trimming took 0 bases from V and 4 from J, leaving 10 bases between them. This CDR3 is 14 amino acids long. The CDR3 DNA sequence: TGCGCCAGCAGCTTGGCACAATCGGGCTATGGCTACACCTTC. Its translation: CASSLAQSGYGYTF.

The J gene is TRBJ1-6, the V gene TRBV28; weak D call: TRBD1 (5 bases). Trimming stripped 8 bases from V and 4 bases from J, with 21 bases between. The CDR3 spans 17 residues. Germline values: CDR1 MDHEN, CDR2 SYDVKM. CDR3 sequence: CASWGPSFLGYNSPLHF. The CDR3 DNA is TGTGCCAGCTGGGGCCCTTCTTTCCTGGGGTATAATTCACCCCTCCACTTT.